The sample holds a few counts of the clone carrying this T cell receptor (beta chain). The data derive from a study of blood T cell repertoires in COVID-19. For the study at large: Collection of acute and convalescent COVID-19 samples took place in the United States, Italy and Spain. The analysed material was cDNA or gDNA that came from T cells, B-cell-depleted T cells, or PBMCs.

V gave up 3 bases and J gave up 7 bases, with 12 bases separating them. This CDR3 is built from 14 residues. Germline V gene lookup returns CDR1 SGHAT and CDR2 FQNNGV. Clones were read by immunoSEQ multiplex PCR, and TCRdb kept only the in-frame ones, dropping some. In the table there are under 350,000 clones, under 95% of which are singletons. The TCR originated in a man aged 55 to 70 who had recovered from COVID-19. V and J are TRBV11-2 and TRBJ1-4, with a weak D call TRBD1 (5 bases). Input material: PBMCs or T cells enriched from blood (not recorded which). The CDR3 DNA reads TGTGCCAGCAGCTTGGGAGGGGCAGGTGAAAAACTGTTTTTT. This gives the protein CASSLGGAGEKLFF.